The rows below give T cell receptor beta chains drawn from one sample of a study of cytomegalovirus exposure and HLA in healthy donors. The data were produced by immunoSEQ multiplex PCR, yet TCRdb's version contains in-frame clones alone and is incomplete. The profile shows some 97,000 clones, about 77% of them singletons. What was sequenced was PBMCs. The source of these receptors is a woman aged 18 to 35 in good health and CMV-seropositive. Each CDR3 is given with its conserved first and last residue. The order of the fields is J gene, clone size, D gene, V gene, CDR3 DNA, CDR3 protein. The D gene is left open where the match is weak. Not every row has a clone size; where given, it reads once, few, many or a size class.

TRBJ2-1,.,TRBD1,TRBV27,TGTGCCAGCAGTTTTGGGACAGGGCTCTACAATGAGCAGTTCTTC,CASSFGTGLYNEQFF
TRBJ2-2,.,TRBD1,TRBV16,TGTGCCAGCAGCCATGACAGGGCGACCGGGGAGCTGTTTTTT,CASSHDRATGELFF
TRBJ2-3,.,.,TRBV13,TGTGCCAGCAGCACGACAAGGGGGATGCTTACAGATACGCAGTATTTT,CASSTTRGMLTDTQYF
TRBJ2-5,.,.,TRBV7-2,TGTGCCAGCAGCTTAGATGGCTGGGAGACCCAGTACTTC,CASSLDGWETQYF
TRBJ2-7,.,.,TRBV13,TGTGCCAGCAGCATCCCCGGACAGACCTACGAGCAGTACTTC,CASSIPGQTYEQYF
TRBJ2-3,once,TRBD1,TRBV19,TGTGCCAGTAGTCACAGGGGGCGGGGAGATACGCAGTATTTT,CASSHRGRGDTQYF
TRBJ2-4,.,.,TRBV30,TGTGCCTGGAGTGGTTACGAGGGCCTTGAGGCCAAAAACATTCAGTACTTC,CAWSGYEGLEAKNIQYF
TRBJ2-1,.,TRBD2,TRBV19,TGTGCCAGTAGTATAGCTGCGGGGGGCTACAATGAGCAGTTCTTC,CASSIAAGGYNEQFF
TRBJ2-1,.,TRBD1,TRBV10-3,TGTGCCATCGCCGGGACAGGGGGCAGTGAGCAGTTCTTC,CAIAGTGGSEQFF
TRBJ2-1,once,.,TRBV7-3,TGTGCCAGCAGCCAGGGGGTAGCCTCGGGGGATGAGCAGTTCTTC,CASSQGVASGDEQFF
TRBJ2-2,.,.,TRBV6-4,TGTGCCAGCAGCGGGGGACGGGAGCACACCGGGGAGCTGTTTTTT,CASSGGREHTGELFF
TRBJ1-3,.,.,TRBV14,TGTGCCAGCAGCCAATCGGGTGGAAACACCATATATTTT,CASSQSGGNTIYF
TRBJ2-1,.,.,TRBV5-1,TGCGCCAGCAGCACCGCGGCTTTCTACAATGAGCAGTTCTTC,CASSTAAFYNEQFF
TRBJ1-1,.,.,TRBV29-1,TGCAGCGTGTCCCCGCAGGGAACTGAAGCTTTCTTT,CSVSPQGTEAFF
TRBJ2-3,few,TRBD2,TRBV6-4,TGTGCCAGCAGTGACGAGTCTAGCGGTGGGGGCACAGATACGCAGTATTTT,CASSDESSGGGTDTQYF
TRBJ2-7,.,TRBD2,TRBV28,TGTGCCAGCAATACGGGGAGGGAGGGCCATTCTGGTGAGCAGTACTTC,CASNTGREGHSGEQYF